Listed below are T cell receptor beta chains from one sample, sequenced in a study of OX40 agonist ivuxolimab in advanced cancers. Profiling relied on immunoSEQ multiplex PCR, and the TCRdb table lists in-frame clones only, not all of them. The sample consists of some 18,000 clones, 65% to 85% of them appearing once. The sequenced sample was CD4+ or CD8+ T cells sorted from blood, obtained in a trial of the OX40 agonist ivuxolimab. The receptor source for this set is an adult with an advanced solid tumor such as melanoma, head and neck, liver or kidney cancer. CDR3s include the opening cysteine and the closing phenylalanine or tryptophan. A D gene is named only where the DNA matches it firmly. Not all rows give a size; the values are once, few, many and, for expanded clones, a class.

>.|TRBJ2-7|TRBV27|TRBD2
TGTGCCAGCAGTTTTAGTTCGGGAGGGAGGTACGAGCAGTACTTC
CASSFSSGGRYEQYF
>.|TRBJ1-1|TRBV9|TRBD1
TGTGCCAGCGGAGGGACAGGGGGGACCTCGAACACTGAAGCTTTCTTT
CASGGTGGTSNTEAFF
>once|TRBJ2-1|TRBV7-6|TRBD2
TGTGCCAGCAGCTCGCCCGGACTAGCGGGATCCTACAATGAGCAGTTCTTC
CASSSPGLAGSYNEQFF
>.|TRBJ2-7|TRBV10-3|TRBD2
TGTGCCATCAGTGAGGAACTAGCGGGCGCCTACGAGCAGTACTTC
CAISEELAGAYEQYF
>.|TRBJ2-2|TRBV27|.
TGTGCCAGCAGTTACAGGGTACCGAACACCGGGGAGCTGTTTTTT
CASSYRVPNTGELFF
>.|TRBJ2-3|TRBV10-1|TRBD1
TGCGCCAGCAGTGAGGGGACAGGGATTGCAGATACGCAGTATTTT
CASSEGTGIADTQYF
>.|TRBJ2-7|TRBV6-5|TRBD2
TGTGCCAGCAGTTACGGCGGGAGTGGGGTTGGGCAGTACTTC
CASSYGGSGVGQYF
>.|TRBJ2-1|TRBV7-9|.
TGTGCCAGCAGCCCATCTAGGCATGAGCAGTTCTTC
CASSPSRHEQFF
>.|TRBJ1-1|TRBV6-5|.
TGTGCCAGCATCCATTCAGGGCCTGAAGCTTTCTTT
CASIHSGPEAFF
>.|TRBJ2-4|TRBV28|.
TGTGCCAGCAGTTTTGTGGCGGTCCTAGCCAAAAACATTCAGTACTTC
CASSFVAVLAKNIQYF
>few|TRBJ1-1|TRBV10-1|.
TGCGCCAGCAGTGAGAATAAGGGGAACACTGAAGCTTTCTTT
CASSENKGNTEAFF
>.|TRBJ1-5|TRBV28|.
TGTGCCACCAAACCAGGGGTCGGCAATCAGCCCCAGCATTTT
CATKPGVGNQPQHF
>.|TRBJ1-2|TRBV27|TRBD1
TGTGCCAGCAGTTTTACGACAGGGCGGCACTATGGCTACACCTTC
CASSFTTGRHYGYTF
>.|TRBJ1-1|TRBV15|.
TGTGCCACCAGCAGAGGACTCGACACTGAAGCTTTCTTT
CATSRGLDTEAFF
>few|TRBJ1-1|TRBV5-1|TRBD1
TGCGCCAGCAGCCCTGACAGGGGCGGAGACACTGAAGCTTTCTTT
CASSPDRGGDTEAFF
>.|TRBJ2-1|TRBV9|.
TGTGCCAGCAGCGTATCCGGGGCCCCTTACAATGAGCAGTTCTTC
CASSVSGAPYNEQFF
>.|TRBJ2-7|TRBV27|.
TGTGCCAGCAGTTTTTCAGGTGACTCCTACGAGCAGTACTTC
CASSFSGDSYEQYF
>.|TRBJ2-1|TRBV10-1|.
TGCGCCAGCAGTGAGGGGGGCAGCTACAATGAGCAGTTCTTC
CASSEGGSYNEQFF
>.|TRBJ1-5|TRBV21-1|.
TGTGCCAGCAGCATTCACCAGAGTTCCAGCAATCAGCCCCAGCATTTT
CASSIHQSSSNQPQHF
>once|TRBJ2-7|TRBV4-3|TRBD2
TGCGCCAGCAGCCAAGATAGGGACTACCTCTACGAGCAGTACTTC
CASSQDRDYLYEQYF
>.|TRBJ2-3|TRBV9|TRBD2
TGTGCCAGCAGCGTGTCTAGCGGGAGCACAGATACGCAGTATTTT
CASSVSSGSTDTQYF
>.|TRBJ2-7|TRBV13|.
TGTGCCAGCAGCCCTTCAGGGATCAAATACGAGCAGTACTTC
CASSPSGIKYEQYF
>.|TRBJ2-1|TRBV19|.
TGTGCCAGTAGTATATTCGCGGGATCCTACAATGAGCAGTTCTTC
CASSIFAGSYNEQFF
>.|TRBJ2-3|TRBV20-1|.
TGCAGTGCTAGATGGGAATCTACTCAGTATTTT
CSARWESTQYF
>.|TRBJ2-5|TRBV7-9|.
TGTGCCAGCAGCTTAGTGGCAGGCGAAGAGACCCAGTACTTC
CASSLVAGEETQYF
>.|TRBJ2-7|TRBV9|.
TGTGCCAGCAGTATCGGGCGGGTGTACGAGCAGTACTTC
CASSIGRVYEQYF
>.|TRBJ2-5|TRBV15|TRBD1
TGTGCCACCAGCAGAGATCAGGGGGCGGGGGAGACCCAGTACTTC
CATSRDQGAGETQYF
>.|TRBJ2-7|TRBV7-2|.
TGTGCCAGCAGCTTAAACAGTGAATTAGAGCAGTACTTC
CASSLNSELEQYF
>.|TRBJ1-2|TRBV4-3|.
TGCGCCAGCAGCCAAGATCGAGGAGGGGCGAACTATGGCTACACCTTC
CASSQDRGGANYGYTF
>.|TRBJ2-7|TRBV28|.
TGTGCCAGCAGTTTGTCTAGCGCTTACGAGCAGTACTTC
CASSLSSAYEQYF
>.|TRBJ1-1|TRBV4-2|.
TGTGCCAGCAGCCAGAGGGGGAACACTGAAGCTTTCTTT
CASSQRGNTEAFF
>.|TRBJ2-7|TRBV7-6|TRBD1
TGTGCCAGCAGCGCAGGGACAGGGGGTCCCTACGAGCAGTACTTC
CASSAGTGGPYEQYF
>.|TRBJ2-7|TRBV4-1|.
TGCGCCAGCAGCCAAGATCAACCTAGCCGAGGCTCCTACGAGCAGTACTTC
CASSQDQPSRGSYEQYF
>.|TRBJ1-3|TRBV11-2|.
TGTGCCAGCAGCTTAGAGGGGGCCTTTGGGGGAAACACCATATATTTT
CASSLEGAFGGNTIYF
>.|TRBJ1-3|TRBV6-5|.
TGTGCCAGCAGCCCTCACTCTGGAAACACCATATATTTT
CASSPHSGNTIYF
>.|TRBJ2-5|TRBV2|.
TGTGCCAGCAACCGTCCAGGCGAAGAGACCCAGTACTTC
CASNRPGEETQYF
>.|TRBJ2-7|TRBV5-1|.
TGCGCCAGCAGCCCGATCGGGTCGCTAGTAGTTAGTAGCACCTACGAGCAGTACTTC
CASSPIGSLVVSSTYEQYF
>.|TRBJ2-5|TRBV4-3|.
TGCGCCAGCAGCCAAGATTCTGTCAGCCAAGAGACCCAGTACTTC
CASSQDSVSQETQYF
>.|TRBJ2-3|TRBV6-1|TRBD2
TGTGCCAGCAGTGTATTCTTGCCTAGCGGGAAGCGCACAGATACGCAGTATTTT
CASSVFLPSGKRTDTQYF
>.|TRBJ2-7|TRBV27|TRBD2
TGTGCCAGCAGTTTATCGGGACTAGCGGCCTACGAGCAGTACTTC
CASSLSGLAAYEQYF
>once|TRBJ2-5|TRBV21-1|.
TGTGCCAGCACCGAGGATGGGAGGGAAGAAGAGACCCAGTACTTC
CASTEDGREEETQYF